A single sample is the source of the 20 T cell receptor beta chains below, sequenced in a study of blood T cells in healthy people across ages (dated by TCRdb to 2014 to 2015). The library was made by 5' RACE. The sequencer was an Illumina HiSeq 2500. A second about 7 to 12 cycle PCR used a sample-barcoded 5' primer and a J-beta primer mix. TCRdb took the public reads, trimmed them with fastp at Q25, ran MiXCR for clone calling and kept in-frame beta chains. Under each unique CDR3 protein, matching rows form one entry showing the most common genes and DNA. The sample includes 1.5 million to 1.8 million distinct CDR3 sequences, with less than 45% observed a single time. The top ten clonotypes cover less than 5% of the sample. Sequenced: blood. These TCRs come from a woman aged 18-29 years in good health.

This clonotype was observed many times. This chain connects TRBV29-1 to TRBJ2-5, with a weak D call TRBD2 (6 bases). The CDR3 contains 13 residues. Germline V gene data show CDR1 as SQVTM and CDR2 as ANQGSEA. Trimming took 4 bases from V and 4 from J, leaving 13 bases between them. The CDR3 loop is CSVVTSGGETQYF. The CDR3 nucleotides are TGCAGCGTTGTGACTAGTGGGGGAGAGACCCAGTACTTC.

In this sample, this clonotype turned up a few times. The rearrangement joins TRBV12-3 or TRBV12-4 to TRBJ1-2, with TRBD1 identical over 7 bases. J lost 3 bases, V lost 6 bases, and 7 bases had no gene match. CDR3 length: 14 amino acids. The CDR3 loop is CASRGGTAHYGYTF. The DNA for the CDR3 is TGTGCCAGCAGGGGCGGGACAGCTCACTATGGCTACACCTTC.

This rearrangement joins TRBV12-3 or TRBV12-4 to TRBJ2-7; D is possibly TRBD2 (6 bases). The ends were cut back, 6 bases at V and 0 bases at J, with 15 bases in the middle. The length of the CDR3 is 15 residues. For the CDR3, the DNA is TGTGCCAGCAGCTCAAACCCCGGGAGCTCCTACGAGCAGTACTTC. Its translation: CASSSNPGSSYEQYF.

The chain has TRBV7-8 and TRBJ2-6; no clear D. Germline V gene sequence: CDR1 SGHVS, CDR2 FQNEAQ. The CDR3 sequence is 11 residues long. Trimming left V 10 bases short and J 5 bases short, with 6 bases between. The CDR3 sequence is CAIGRANVLTF. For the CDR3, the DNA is TGTGCCATCGGACGGGCCAACGTCCTGACTTTC.

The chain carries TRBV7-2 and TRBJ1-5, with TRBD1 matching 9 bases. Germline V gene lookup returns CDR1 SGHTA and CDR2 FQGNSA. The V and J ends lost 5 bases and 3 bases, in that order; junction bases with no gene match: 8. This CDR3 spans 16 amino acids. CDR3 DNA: TGTGCCAGCAGCCCGCGGACAGGGGCCGTCAATCAGCCCCAGCATTTT. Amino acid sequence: CASSPRTGAVNQPQHF. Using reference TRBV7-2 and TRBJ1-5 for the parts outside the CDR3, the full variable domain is GAGVSQSPSNKVTEKGKDVELRCDPISGHTALYWYRQSLGQGLEFLIYFQGNSAPDKSGLPSDRFSAERTGGSVSTLTIQRTQQEDSAVYLCASSPRTGAVNQPQHFGDGTRLSIL.

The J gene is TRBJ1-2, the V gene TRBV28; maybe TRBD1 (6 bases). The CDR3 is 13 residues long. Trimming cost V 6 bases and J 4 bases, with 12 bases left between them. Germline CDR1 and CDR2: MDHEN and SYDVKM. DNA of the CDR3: TGTGCCAGCAGGGAAGGGGGTGTCTATGGCTACACCTTC. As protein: CASREGGVYGYTF.

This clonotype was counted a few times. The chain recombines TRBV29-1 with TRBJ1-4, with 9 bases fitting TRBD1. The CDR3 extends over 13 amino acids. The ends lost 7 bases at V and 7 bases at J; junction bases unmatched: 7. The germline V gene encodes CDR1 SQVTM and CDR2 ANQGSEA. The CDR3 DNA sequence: TGCAGCGCCAAACAGGGGGCTCGTGAAAAACTGTTTTTT. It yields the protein CSAKQGAREKLFF.

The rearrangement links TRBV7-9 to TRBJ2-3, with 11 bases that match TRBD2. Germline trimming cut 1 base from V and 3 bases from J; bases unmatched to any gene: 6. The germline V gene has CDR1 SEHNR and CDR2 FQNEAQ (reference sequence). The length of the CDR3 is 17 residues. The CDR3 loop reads CASSLGIAGGPTDTQYF. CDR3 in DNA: TGTGCCAGCAGCTTAGGTATAGCGGGGGGGCCAACAGATACGCAGTATTTT.

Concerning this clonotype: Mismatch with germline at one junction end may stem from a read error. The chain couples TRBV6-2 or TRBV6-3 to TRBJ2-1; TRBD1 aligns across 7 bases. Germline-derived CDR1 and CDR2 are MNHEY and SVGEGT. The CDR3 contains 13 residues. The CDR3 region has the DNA TGTGCCGGCAGAGACAGGGCGGGCAATGAGCAGTTCTTC. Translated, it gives CAGRDRAGNEQFF.

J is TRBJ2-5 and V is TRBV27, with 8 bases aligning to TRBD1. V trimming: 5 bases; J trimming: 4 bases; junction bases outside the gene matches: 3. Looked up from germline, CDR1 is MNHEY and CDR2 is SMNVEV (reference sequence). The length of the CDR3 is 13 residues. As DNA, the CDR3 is TGTGCCAGCAGTATGACAGGGGCAGAGACCCAGTACTTC. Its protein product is CASSMTGAETQYF.

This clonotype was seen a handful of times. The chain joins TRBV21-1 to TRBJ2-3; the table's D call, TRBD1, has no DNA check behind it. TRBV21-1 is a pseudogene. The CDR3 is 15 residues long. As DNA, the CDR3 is TGTGCCAGCAGCAAAGGGGGACAGAGCACAGATACGCAGTATTTT. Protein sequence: CASSKGGQSTDTQYF.

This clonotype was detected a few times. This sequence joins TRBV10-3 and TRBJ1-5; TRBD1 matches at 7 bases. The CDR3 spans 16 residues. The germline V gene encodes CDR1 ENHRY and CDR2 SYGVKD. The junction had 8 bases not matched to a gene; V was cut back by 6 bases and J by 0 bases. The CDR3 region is CAISETGRYSNQPQHF. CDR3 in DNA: TGTGCCATCAGCGAGACAGGGAGATATAGCAATCAGCCCCAGCATTTT.

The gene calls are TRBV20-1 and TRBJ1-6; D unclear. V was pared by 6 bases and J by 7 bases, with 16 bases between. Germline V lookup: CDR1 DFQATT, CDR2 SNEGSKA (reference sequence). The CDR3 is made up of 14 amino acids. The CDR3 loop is CSARGRTGNSPLHF. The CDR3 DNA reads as TGCAGTGCCCGGGGTCGAACGGGGAATTCACCCCTCCACTTT.

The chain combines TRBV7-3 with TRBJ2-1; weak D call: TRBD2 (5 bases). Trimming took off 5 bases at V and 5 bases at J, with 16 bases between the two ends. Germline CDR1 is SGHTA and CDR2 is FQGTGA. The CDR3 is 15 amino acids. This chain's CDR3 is CASSPLGGPNNEQFF. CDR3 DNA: TGTGCCAGCAGCCCTCTGGGCGGGCCGAACAATGAGCAGTTCTTC.

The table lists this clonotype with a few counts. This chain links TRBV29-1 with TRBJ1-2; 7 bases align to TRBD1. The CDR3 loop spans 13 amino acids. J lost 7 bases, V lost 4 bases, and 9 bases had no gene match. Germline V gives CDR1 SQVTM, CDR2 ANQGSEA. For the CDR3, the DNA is TGCAGCGTTGTCCGGGACAGTGGGCCTGGCTACACCTTC. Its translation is CSVVRDSGPGYTF.

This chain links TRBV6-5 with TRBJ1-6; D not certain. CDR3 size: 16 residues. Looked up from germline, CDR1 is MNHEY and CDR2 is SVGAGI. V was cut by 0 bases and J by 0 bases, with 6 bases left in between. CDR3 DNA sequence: TGTGCCAGCAGTTACTCCCCGGGCTCCTATAATTCACCCCTCCACTTT. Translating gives CASSYSPGSYNSPLHF.

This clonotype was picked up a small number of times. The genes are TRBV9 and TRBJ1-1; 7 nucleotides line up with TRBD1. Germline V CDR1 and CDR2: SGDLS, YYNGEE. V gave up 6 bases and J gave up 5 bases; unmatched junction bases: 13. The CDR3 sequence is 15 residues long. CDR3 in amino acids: CASTDLGQPITEAFF. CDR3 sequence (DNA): TGTGCCAGCACAGACCTGGGACAGCCTATTACTGAAGCTTTCTTT.

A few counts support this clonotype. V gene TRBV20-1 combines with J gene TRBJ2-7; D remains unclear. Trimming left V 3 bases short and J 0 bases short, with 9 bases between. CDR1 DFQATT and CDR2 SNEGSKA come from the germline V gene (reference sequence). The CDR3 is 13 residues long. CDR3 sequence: CSASLSHSYEQYF. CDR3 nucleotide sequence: TGCAGTGCTAGTCTCAGCCACTCCTACGAGCAGTACTTC.

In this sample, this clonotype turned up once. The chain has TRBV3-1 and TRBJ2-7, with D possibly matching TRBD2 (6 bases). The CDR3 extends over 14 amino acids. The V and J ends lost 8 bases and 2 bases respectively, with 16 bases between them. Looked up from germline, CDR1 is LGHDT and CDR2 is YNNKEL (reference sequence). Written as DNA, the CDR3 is TGTGCCAGCTCGGGGGACCAATCTCCCTACGAGCAGTACTTC. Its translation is CASSGDQSPYEQYF.

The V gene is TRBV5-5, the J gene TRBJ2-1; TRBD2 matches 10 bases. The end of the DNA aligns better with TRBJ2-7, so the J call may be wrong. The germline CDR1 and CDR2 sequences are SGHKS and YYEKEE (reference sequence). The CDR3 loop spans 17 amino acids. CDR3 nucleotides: TGTGCCAGCAGCTTCGGTAGCAGCGGGGGGGGCTACAATGAGCAGTACTTC. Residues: CASSFGSSGGGYNEQYF.